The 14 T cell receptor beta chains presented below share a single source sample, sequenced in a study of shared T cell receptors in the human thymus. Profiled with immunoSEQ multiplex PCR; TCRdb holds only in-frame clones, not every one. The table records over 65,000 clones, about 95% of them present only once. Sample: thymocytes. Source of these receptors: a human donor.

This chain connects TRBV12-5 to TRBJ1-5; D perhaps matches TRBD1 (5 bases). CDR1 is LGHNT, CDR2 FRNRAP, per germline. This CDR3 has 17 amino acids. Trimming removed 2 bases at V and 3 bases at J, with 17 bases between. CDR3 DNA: TGTGCTAGTGGTTTGAGGCTCGGGGGGTGGACCAATCAGCCCCAGCATTTT. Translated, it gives CASGLRLGGWTNQPQHF.

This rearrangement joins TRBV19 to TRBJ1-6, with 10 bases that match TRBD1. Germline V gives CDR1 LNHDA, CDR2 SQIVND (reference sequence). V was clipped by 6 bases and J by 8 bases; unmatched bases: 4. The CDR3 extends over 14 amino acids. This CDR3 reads CASRDRGRDSPLHF. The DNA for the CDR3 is TGTGCCAGTAGAGACAGGGGGCGTGATTCACCCCTCCACTTT. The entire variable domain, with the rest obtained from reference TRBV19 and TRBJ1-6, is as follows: DGGITQSPKYLFRKEGQNVTLSCEQNLNHDAMYWYRQDPGQGLRLIYYSQIVNDFQKGDIAEGYSVSREKKESFPLTVTSAQKNPTAFYLCASRDRGRDSPLHFGNGTRLTVT.

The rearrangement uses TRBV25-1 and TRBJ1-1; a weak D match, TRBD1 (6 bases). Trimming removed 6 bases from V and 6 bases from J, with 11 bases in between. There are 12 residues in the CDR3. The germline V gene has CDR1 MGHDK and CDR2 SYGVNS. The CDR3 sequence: CASRKGDPEAFF. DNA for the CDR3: TGTGCCAGCAGAAAGGGGGACCCTGAAGCTTTCTTT. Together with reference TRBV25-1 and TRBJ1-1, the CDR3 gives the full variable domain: EADIYQTPRYLVIGTGKKITLECSQTMGHDKMYWYQQDPGMELHLIHYSYGVNSTEKGDLSSESTVSRIRTEHFPLTLESARPSHTSQYLCASRKGDPEAFFGQGTRLTVV.

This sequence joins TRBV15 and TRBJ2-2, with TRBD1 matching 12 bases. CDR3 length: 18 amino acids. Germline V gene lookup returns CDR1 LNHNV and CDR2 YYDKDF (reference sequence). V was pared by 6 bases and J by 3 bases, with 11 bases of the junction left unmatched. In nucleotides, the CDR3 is TGTGCCACCAGAGCCGGGACAGGGGGCTCCAAAGACACCGGGGAGCTGTTTTTT. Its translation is CATRAGTGGSKDTGELFF.

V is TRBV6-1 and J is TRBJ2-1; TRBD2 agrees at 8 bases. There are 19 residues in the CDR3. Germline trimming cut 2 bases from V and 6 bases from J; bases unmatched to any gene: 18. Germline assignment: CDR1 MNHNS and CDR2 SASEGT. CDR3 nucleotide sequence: TGTGCCAGCAGTGAATTGGATATCCAGCGGGGGAATCTCAGCAATGAGCAGTTCTTC. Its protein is CASSELDIQRGNLSNEQFF.

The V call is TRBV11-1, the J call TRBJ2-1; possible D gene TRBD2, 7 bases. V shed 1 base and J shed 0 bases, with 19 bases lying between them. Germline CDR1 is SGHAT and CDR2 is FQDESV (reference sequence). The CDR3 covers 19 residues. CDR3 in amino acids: CASSLVEGGSTTSYNEQFF. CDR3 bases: TGTGCCAGCAGCTTAGTCGAGGGGGGGTCAACGACCTCCTACAATGAGCAGTTCTTC.

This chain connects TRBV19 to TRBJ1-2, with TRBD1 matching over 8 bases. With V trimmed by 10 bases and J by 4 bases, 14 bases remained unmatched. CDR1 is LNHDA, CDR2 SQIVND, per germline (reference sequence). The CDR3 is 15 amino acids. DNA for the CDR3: TGTGCCACCCTAAGATCTGGGACAGGAGTCTATGGCTACACCTTC. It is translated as CATLRSGTGVYGYTF.

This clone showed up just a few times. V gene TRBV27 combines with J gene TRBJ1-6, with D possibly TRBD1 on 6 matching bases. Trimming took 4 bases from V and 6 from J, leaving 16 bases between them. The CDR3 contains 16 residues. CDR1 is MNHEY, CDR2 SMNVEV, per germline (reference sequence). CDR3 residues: CASSSPGQWGNSPLHF. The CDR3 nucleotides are TGTGCCAGCAGTTCCCCCGGACAGTGGGGTAATTCACCCCTCCACTTT.

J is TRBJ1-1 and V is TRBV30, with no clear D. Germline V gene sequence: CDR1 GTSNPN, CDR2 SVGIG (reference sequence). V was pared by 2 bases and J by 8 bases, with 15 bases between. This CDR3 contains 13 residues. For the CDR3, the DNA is TGTGCCTGGAGTCCTCGGTCGGCGGACGAAGCTTTCTTT. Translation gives CAWSPRSADEAFF.

The CDR3 bases are TGCGCCAGCAGCTCCGGACTAGCGGGGGGCATAGCCAAAAACATTCAGTACTTC. Translated, it gives CASSSGLAGGIAKNIQYF. The rearrangement uses TRBV5-1 and TRBJ2-4, with TRBD2 identical over 14 bases. Germline values: CDR1 SGHRS, CDR2 YFSETQ. With 3 bases clipped from V and 0 bases from J, the junction kept 5 bases outside the gene matches. There are 18 residues in the CDR3.

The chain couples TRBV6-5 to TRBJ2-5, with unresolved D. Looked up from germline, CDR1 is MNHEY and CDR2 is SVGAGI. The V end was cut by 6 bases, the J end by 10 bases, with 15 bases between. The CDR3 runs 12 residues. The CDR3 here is CASSPVPGVQYF. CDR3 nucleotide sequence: TGTGCCAGCAGCCCTGTCCCTGGGGTCCAGTACTTC.

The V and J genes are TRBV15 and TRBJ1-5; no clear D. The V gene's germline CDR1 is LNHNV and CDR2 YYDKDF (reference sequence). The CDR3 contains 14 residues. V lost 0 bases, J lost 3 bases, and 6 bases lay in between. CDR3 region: CATSREALNQPQHF. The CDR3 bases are TGTGCCACCAGCAGAGAGGCCCTCAATCAGCCCCAGCATTTT.

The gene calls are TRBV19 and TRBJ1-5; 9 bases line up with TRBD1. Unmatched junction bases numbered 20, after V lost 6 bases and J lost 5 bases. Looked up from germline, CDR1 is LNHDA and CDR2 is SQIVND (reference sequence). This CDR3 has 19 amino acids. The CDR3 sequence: CASRGQGTNTSNLHQPQHF. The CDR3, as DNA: TGTGCCAGTAGAGGACAGGGGACCAATACCTCCAACCTACATCAGCCCCAGCATTTT.

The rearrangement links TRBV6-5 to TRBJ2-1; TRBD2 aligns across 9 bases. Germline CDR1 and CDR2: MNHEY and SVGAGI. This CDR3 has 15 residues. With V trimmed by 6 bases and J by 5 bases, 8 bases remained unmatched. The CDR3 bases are TGTGCCAGCAGACTTCTAGCGGGGAGACACAATGAGCAGTTCTTC. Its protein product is CASRLLAGRHNEQFF.